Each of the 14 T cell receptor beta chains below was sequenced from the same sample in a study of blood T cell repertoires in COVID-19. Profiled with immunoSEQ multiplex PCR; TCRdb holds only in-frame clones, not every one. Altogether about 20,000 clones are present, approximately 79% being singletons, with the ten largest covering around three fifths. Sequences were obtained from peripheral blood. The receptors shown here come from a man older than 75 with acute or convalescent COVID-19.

This chain's CDR3 is CASSIGQGSETQYF. The CDR3 DNA reads TGTGCCAGTAGTATAGGACAGGGGTCGGAGACCCAGTACTTC. This chain joins TRBV19 and TRBJ2-5; 8 bases fit TRBD1. Germline CDR1 reads LNHDA; CDR2 reads SQIVND (reference sequence). V lost 1 base to trimming and J lost 5 bases; unmatched junction nucleotides: 3. This CDR3 is built from 14 residues.

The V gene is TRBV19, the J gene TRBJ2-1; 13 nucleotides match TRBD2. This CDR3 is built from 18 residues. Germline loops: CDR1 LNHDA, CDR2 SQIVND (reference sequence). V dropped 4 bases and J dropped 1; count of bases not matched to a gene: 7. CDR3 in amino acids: CASSSRTSGSGSYNEQFF. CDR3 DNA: TGTGCCAGTAGTAGTCGGACTAGCGGGAGTGGTTCCTACAATGAGCAGTTCTTC.

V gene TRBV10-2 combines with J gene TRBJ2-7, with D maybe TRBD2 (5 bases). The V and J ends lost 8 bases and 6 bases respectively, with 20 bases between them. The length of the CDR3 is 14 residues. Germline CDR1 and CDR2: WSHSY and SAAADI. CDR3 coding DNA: TGCGCCAGCCGCGGACTGAACCCTACGTCCGAGCAGTACGTC. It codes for CASRGLNPTSEQYV.

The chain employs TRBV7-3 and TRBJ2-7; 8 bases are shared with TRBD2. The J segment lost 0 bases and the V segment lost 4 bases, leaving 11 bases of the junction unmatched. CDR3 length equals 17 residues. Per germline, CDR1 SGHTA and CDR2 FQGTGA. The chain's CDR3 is CASSYLLAVESSYEQYV. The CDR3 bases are TGTGCCAGCAGCTACTTACTAGCGGTAGAGAGCTCCTACGAGCAGTACGTC.

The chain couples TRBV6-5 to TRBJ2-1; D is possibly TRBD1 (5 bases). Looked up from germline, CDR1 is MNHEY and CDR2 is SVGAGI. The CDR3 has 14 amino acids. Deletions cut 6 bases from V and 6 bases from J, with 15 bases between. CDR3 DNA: TGTGCCAGCAGCCCAAGAAGTACAGGCAATGAGCAGTTCTTC. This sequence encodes CASSPRSTGNEQFF.

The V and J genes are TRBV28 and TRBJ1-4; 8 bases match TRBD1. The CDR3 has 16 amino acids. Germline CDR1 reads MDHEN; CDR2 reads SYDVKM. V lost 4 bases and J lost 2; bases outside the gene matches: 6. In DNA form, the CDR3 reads TGTGCCAGCAGTTCCCCCAGGGGGCGGACTAATGAAAAACTGTTTTTT. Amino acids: CASSSPRGRTNEKLFF.

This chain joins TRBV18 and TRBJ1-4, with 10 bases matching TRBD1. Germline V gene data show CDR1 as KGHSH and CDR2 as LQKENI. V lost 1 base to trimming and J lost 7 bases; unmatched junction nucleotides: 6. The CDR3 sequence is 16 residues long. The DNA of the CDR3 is TGTGCCAGCTCACCACAATCGGGACAGGGGAGTGAAAAACTGTTTTTT. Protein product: CASSPQSGQGSEKLFF.

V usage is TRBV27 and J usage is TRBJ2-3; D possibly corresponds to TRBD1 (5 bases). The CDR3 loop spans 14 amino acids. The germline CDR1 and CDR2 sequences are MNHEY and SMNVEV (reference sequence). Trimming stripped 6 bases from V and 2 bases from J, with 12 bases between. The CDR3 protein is CASSRQMPTDTQYF. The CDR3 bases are TGTGCCAGCAGCCGACAGATGCCCACAGATACGCAGTATTTT.

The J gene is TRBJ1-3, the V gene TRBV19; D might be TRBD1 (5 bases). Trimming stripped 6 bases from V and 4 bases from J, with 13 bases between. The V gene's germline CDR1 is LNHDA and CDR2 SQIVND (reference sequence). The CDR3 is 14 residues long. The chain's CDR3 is CASRPGFAGNTIYF. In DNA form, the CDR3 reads TGTGCCAGTAGACCAGGGTTTGCAGGAAACACCATATATTTT.

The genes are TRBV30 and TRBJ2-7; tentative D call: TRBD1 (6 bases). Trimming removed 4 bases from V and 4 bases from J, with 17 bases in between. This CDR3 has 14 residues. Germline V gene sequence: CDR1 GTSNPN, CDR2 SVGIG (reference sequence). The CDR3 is CAWTTGQTDYEQYF. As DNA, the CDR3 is TGTGCCTGGACCACAGGACAGACGGATTACGAGCAGTACTTC.

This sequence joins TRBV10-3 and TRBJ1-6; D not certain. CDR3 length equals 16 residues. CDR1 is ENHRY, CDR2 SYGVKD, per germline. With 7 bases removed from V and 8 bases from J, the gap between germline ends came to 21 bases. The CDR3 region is CAINTPRTGSDSPLHF. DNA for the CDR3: TGTGCCATCAATACCCCCCGGACGGGATCGGATTCACCCCTCCACTTT.

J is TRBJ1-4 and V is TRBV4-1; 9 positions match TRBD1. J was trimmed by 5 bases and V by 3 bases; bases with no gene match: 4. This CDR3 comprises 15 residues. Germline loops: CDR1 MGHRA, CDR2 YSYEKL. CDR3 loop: CASSQAGTGNEKLFF. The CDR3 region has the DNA TGCGCCAGCAGCCAGGCCGGGACAGGGAATGAAAAACTGTTTTTT.

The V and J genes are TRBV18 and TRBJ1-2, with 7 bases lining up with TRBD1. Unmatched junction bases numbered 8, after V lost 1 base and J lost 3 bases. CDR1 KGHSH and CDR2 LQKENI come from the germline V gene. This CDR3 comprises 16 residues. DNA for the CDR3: TGTGCCAGCTCACCACAGACAGGGATTTTGGACTATGGCTACACCTTC. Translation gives CASSPQTGILDYGYTF.

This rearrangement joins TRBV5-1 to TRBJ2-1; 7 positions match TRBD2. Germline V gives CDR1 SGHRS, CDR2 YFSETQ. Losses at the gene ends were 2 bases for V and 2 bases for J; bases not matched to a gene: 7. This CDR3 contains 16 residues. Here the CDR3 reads CASSFEGRGTYNEQFF. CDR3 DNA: TGCGCCAGCAGCTTTGAGGGGCGGGGGACCTACAATGAGCAGTTCTTC.